These 8 T cell receptor beta chains were sequenced from one sample in a study of CD8+ T cells in alopecia areata. As the sequencing template, cDNA was produced by extracting RNA and reverse transcribing it. The assay was immunoSEQ multiplex PCR, and TCRdb's table has in-frame clones only and misses some. The sample records 170,000 or so clones, roughly 50% being singletons. Sample treatment: oral pan-JAK inhibitor, 5-10 mg twice daily. The specimen comprised CD8+ T cells sorted from blood, sampled at week 24, from a patient treated with tofacitinib. The receptors here all came from a human donor with alopecia areata.

The rearrangement joins TRBV30 to TRBJ1-5; D remains ambiguous. Germline V gene lookup returns CDR1 GTSNPN and CDR2 SVGIG (reference sequence). There are 9 residues in the CDR3. The CDR3, as DNA: TGTGCTGGGAATCAGCCCCAGCATTTT. It codes for CAGNQPQHF.

V usage is TRBV5-6 and J usage is TRBJ1-5; D gene ambiguous. CDR3 length: 13 amino acids. Germline CDR1 and CDR2: SGHDT and YYEEEE. Trimming left V 0 bases short and J 4 bases short, with 5 bases between. The CDR3 DNA sequence: TGTGCCAGCAGCTTGGGCGCGAATCAGCCCCAGCATTTT. This encodes CASSLGANQPQHF. The full variable domain, with the rest looked up from reference TRBV5-6 and TRBJ1-5, is DAGVTQSPTHLIKTRGQQVTLRCSPKSGHDTVSWYQQALGQGPQFIFQYYEEEERQRGNFPDRFSGHQFPNYSSELNVNALLLGDSALYLCASSLGANQPQHFGDGTRLSIL.

This clone was seen only a few times. V gene TRBV4-3 combines with J gene TRBJ2-6, with D hard to call. Germline values: CDR1 LGHNA, CDR2 YSLEER. The CDR3 totals 17 residues. The germline V and J ends were trimmed by 0 bases and 0 bases, with 9 bases remaining between them. The CDR3 region is CASSQDPRNSGANVLTF. The CDR3 nucleotides read TGCGCCAGCAGCCAAGATCCGAGAAACTCTGGGGCCAACGTCCTGACTTTC.

The chain recombines TRBV18 with TRBJ2-5; 7 positions match TRBD1. V was clipped by 6 bases and J by 2 bases; unmatched bases: 3. CDR1 is KGHSH and CDR2 is LQKENI in the germline V gene. The CDR3 length is 13 residues. CDR3 residues: CASSTTGQETQYF. CDR3 coding DNA: TGTGCCAGCTCCACGACAGGGCAAGAGACCCAGTACTTC. The full variable domain, with the rest looked up from reference TRBV18 and TRBJ2-5, is NAGVMQNPRHLVRRRGQEARLRCSPMKGHSHVYWYRQLPEEGLKFMVYLQKENIIDESGMPKERFSAEFPKEGPSILRIQQVVRGDSAAYFCASSTTGQETQYFGPGTRLLVL.

This clone showed up just a few times. The CDR3 reads CSVQLTGSYEQYF. The CDR3, as DNA: TGCAGCGTACAGCTGACAGGCTCCTACGAGCAGTACTTC. The genes are TRBV29-1 and TRBJ2-7; the D gene is possibly TRBD1 (6 bases). The germline CDR1 and CDR2 sequences are SQVTM and ANQGSEA. Trimming cost V 6 bases and J 0 bases, with 12 bases left between them. The CDR3 runs 13 residues.

The chain couples TRBV19 to TRBJ1-1; D is ambiguous. Deletions cut 8 bases from V and 1 base from J, with 11 bases between. This CDR3 contains 13 residues. Germline lookup yields CDR1 LNHDA and CDR2 SQIVND (reference sequence). CDR3 protein: CASGLGRNTEAFF. CDR3 sequence (DNA): TGTGCCAGTGGCCTAGGCAGGAACACTGAAGCTTTCTTT.

The V call is TRBV15, the J call TRBJ1-5; no clear D. V lost 6 bases, J lost 6 bases, and 21 bases lay in between. The CDR3 totals 16 residues. Germline V lookup: CDR1 LNHNV, CDR2 YYDKDF (reference sequence). The CDR3 nucleotides read TGTGCCACCAGTCCGTCCCAGCGAGGGAATCTTCAGCCCCAGCATTTT. Translating gives CATSPSQRGNLQPQHF.

This sequence joins TRBV30 and TRBJ2-1, with D perhaps TRBD1 (6 bases). This CDR3 is 13 amino acids long. V was cut by 0 bases and J by 12 bases, with 15 bases left in between. Looked up from germline, CDR1 is GTSNPN and CDR2 is SVGIG (reference sequence). CDR3 sequence: CAWSVGAGDGQFF. The CDR3 DNA is TGTGCCTGGAGTGTAGGGGCAGGGGACGGGCAGTTCTTC.